The rows below give T cell receptor beta chains drawn from one sample of a study of OX40 agonist ivuxolimab in advanced cancers. The repertoire was sequenced with immunoSEQ multiplex PCR; TCRdb's copy has only in-frame clones and lacks some. The sample holds tens of thousands of clones; about 80% are singletons and the top ten take roughly 4.2%. The sequences come from CD4+ or CD8+ T cells sorted from blood, collected in a trial of the OX40 agonist ivuxolimab. The receptors were sampled from an adult with an advanced solid tumor such as melanoma, head and neck, liver or kidney cancer. The CDR3 runs from the conserved cysteine through the conserved F or W. A D gene is named only where the DNA matches it firmly. Not all rows give a size; the values are once, few, many and, for expanded clones, a class.

CASTTGQGINEQYF	TGTGCCAGCACCACAGGACAGGGAATCAACGAGCAGTACTTC	TRBD1	once	TRBV7-9	TRBJ2-7
CASKGGISTDTQYF	TGTGCCAGCAAAGGAGGGATTAGCACAGATACGCAGTATTTT	.	.	TRBV25-1	TRBJ2-3
CASSPEGKYEQYF	TGTGCCAGTAGTCCTGAGGGGAAGTACGAGCAGTACTTC	.	.	TRBV19	TRBJ2-7
CASSEKTGAGTEAFF	TGTGCCAGCAGCGAGAAAACAGGGGCGGGCACTGAAGCTTTCTTT	TRBD1	.	TRBV5-4	TRBJ1-1
CASSAGVGTEAFF	TGTGCCAGCAGCGCAGGGGTGGGCACTGAAGCTTTCTTT	.	.	TRBV7-2	TRBJ1-1
CASSSRDPNTEAFF	TGTGCCAGCAGCTCTAGGGACCCGAACACTGAAGCTTTCTTT	.	.	TRBV5-6	TRBJ1-1
CASSYSSGQPKNIQYF	TGTGCCAGCAGTTACTCGTCTGGACAGCCCAAAAACATTCAGTACTTC	.	.	TRBV6-5	TRBJ2-4
CASSLAASYEQYF	TGCGCCAGCAGCTTGGCAGCCTCCTACGAGCAGTACTTC	.	.	TRBV5-1	TRBJ2-7
CASSIQGAHGYTF	TGTGCCAGCAGCATACAGGGGGCGCATGGCTACACCTTC	TRBD1	.	TRBV7-9	TRBJ1-2
CATSRGQGLSYEQYF	TGTGCCACCAGCAGAGGACAGGGGCTATCCTACGAGCAGTACTTC	TRBD1	.	TRBV15	TRBJ2-7
CASSPGSGANSYNEQFF	TGTGCCAGCAGCCCCGGGAGCGGGGCCAATTCCTACAATGAGCAGTTCTTC	TRBD2	.	TRBV11-2	TRBJ2-1
CSVEQGFSYEQYF	TGCAGCGTTGAACAGGGGTTCTCCTACGAGCAGTACTTC	.	.	TRBV29-1	TRBJ2-7
CASSESDKRGTQYF	TGTGCCAGCAGTGAATCGGACAAGCGGGGTACGCAGTATTTT	TRBD2	.	TRBV25-1	TRBJ2-3
CASSPAARINEQFF	TGTGCCAGCAGCCCGGCAGCCAGAATTAATGAGCAGTTCTTC	.	few	TRBV7-6	TRBJ2-1
CASSEFYGLAGSVETQYF	TGTGCCAGCAGTGAATTCTATGGACTAGCGGGGTCGGTCGAGACCCAGTACTTC	TRBD2	.	TRBV25-1	TRBJ2-5
CASSGARQAFF	TGCGCCAGCAGTGGGGCGAGGCAAGCTTTCTTT	.	few	TRBV10-2	TRBJ1-1
CASSLQGSNQPQHF	TGTGCCAGCAGCTTACAGGGAAGTAATCAGCCCCAGCATTTT	.	.	TRBV5-4	TRBJ1-5
CASSPTSPRVQEAFF	TGTGCCAGCTCACCTACATCCCCCCGGGTTCAGGAAGCTTTCTTT	.	.	TRBV18	TRBJ1-1
CASSDSGGGETQYF	TGTGCCAGCAGCGATAGCGGGGGAGGAGAGACCCAGTACTTC	TRBD2	many	TRBV11-2	TRBJ2-5
CASSWGQNQPQHF	TGTGCCAGCAGCTGGGGACAGAATCAGCCCCAGCATTTT	TRBD1	.	TRBV11-2	TRBJ1-5
CASKRDRGLYNEQFF	TGTGCCAGTAAAAGGGACAGGGGGCTGTACAATGAGCAGTTCTTC	TRBD1	.	TRBV19	TRBJ2-1
CASSSRQGQGYTF	TGTGCCAGCAGTTCTCGACAGGGGCAAGGCTACACCTTC	TRBD1	.	TRBV6-6	TRBJ1-2
CASSSRWTGDGYTF	TGTGCCAGCAGCTCAAGATGGACAGGGGATGGCTACACCTTC	TRBD1	.	TRBV7-2	TRBJ1-2
CASSNGGAGKGELFF	TGTGCCAGCAGTAACGGGGGGGCCGGTAAAGGGGAGCTGTTTTTT	TRBD2	.	TRBV2	TRBJ2-2
CASYDRGPSSGANVLTF	TGTGCCAGCTATGACAGGGGGCCTAGCTCTGGGGCCAACGTCCTGACTTTC	TRBD1	.	TRBV19	TRBJ2-6
CASSSGQYTYEQYF	TGTGCCAGCAGCTCAGGACAATATACCTACGAGCAGTACTTC	.	.	TRBV11-2	TRBJ2-7
CASSSDSGNQPQHF	TGTGCCAGCAGTTCGGACAGTGGCAATCAGCCCCAGCATTTT	.	.	TRBV6-5	TRBJ1-5
CSVSLQGEQYF	TGCAGCGTTTCCTTACAGGGCGAGCAGTACTTC	.	.	TRBV29-1	TRBJ2-7
CASSLVPLRDTQYF	TGTGCCAGCAGCTTAGTCCCCCTAAGAGATACGCAGTATTTT	.	.	TRBV7-8	TRBJ2-3
CASSLREGTSGNTIYF	TGTGCCAGCAGCTTGAGGGAGGGGACCTCTGGAAACACCATATATTTT	.	few	TRBV5-4	TRBJ1-3
CASSYSTGNQPQHF	TGTGCCAGCAGTTACTCGACAGGGAACCAGCCCCAGCATTTT	TRBD1	.	TRBV6-5	TRBJ1-5
CASRDGQTYEQYF	TGTGCCAGCAGGGACGGACAGACCTACGAGCAGTACTTC	.	few	TRBV28	TRBJ2-7
CASSLQGNYGYTF	TGTGCCAGCAGCTTACAGGGAAACTATGGCTACACCTTC	.	.	TRBV5-4	TRBJ1-2
CASRQAGGQDEQYF	TGTGCCAGCAGACAAGCGGGGGGGCAAGACGAGCAGTACTTC	TRBD2	.	TRBV28	TRBJ2-7
CASRLVRGRAFF	TGTGCCAGCAGGCTCGTGAGGGGGCGAGCTTTCTTT	TRBD1	.	TRBV2	TRBJ1-1
CASSQGTIDDGGVNSPLHF	TGCGCCAGCAGCCAAGGGACAATCGACGACGGGGGAGTTAATTCACCCCTCCACTTT	.	.	TRBV4-1	TRBJ1-6
CASSYLGNTEAFF	TGTGCCAGCAGTTACCTGGGGAACACTGAAGCTTTCTTT	.	.	TRBV6-5	TRBJ1-1
CASSLVAGGSLEQFF	TGTGCCAGCAGCTTAGTGGCGGGGGGATCGCTCGAGCAGTTCTTC	TRBD2	once	TRBV7-9	TRBJ2-1
CASSKGGADQETQYF	TGTGCCAGCAGTAAGGGTGGGGCCGACCAAGAGACCCAGTACTTC	.	.	TRBV25-1	TRBJ2-5
CASSIVTGNTEAFF	TGTGCCAGTAGTATAGTGACGGGGAACACTGAAGCTTTCTTT	.	.	TRBV19	TRBJ1-1
CASSQVGGLEVGGYTF	TGCGCCAGCAGCCAAGTGGGTGGGTTGGAGGTTGGGGGCTACACCTTC	.	.	TRBV4-1	TRBJ1-2
CASNPGHPEREKLFF	TGCGCCAGCAACCCGGGACACCCCGAGCGGGAAAAACTGTTTTTT	.	.	TRBV23-1	TRBJ1-4
CASSLGSINRGGAGELFF	TGTGCCAGTAGTTTGGGGAGTATAAACAGGGGAGGCGCCGGGGAGCTGTTTTTT	.	.	TRBV19	TRBJ2-2
CASGLAASYEQYF	TGTGCCAGCGGTTTGGCGGCCTCCTACGAGCAGTACTTC	.	.	TRBV5-5	TRBJ2-7
CASKVQTVRSGEQYF	TGTGCCAGCAAGGTCCAAACCGTAAGATCGGGGGAGCAGTACTTC	.	.	TRBV6-1	TRBJ2-7
CASSGGQGATEAFF	TGTGCCAGCAGTGGCGGACAGGGGGCCACTGAAGCTTTCTTT	TRBD1	.	TRBV6-1	TRBJ1-1
CASSQVGLVTDTQYF	TGCGCCAGCAGCCAGGTCGGACTAGTCACAGATACGCAGTATTTT	TRBD2	.	TRBV4-1	TRBJ2-3
CASSSPVGGVNTEAFF	TGTGCCAGTAGTAGCCCGGTGGGGGGCGTGAACACTGAAGCTTTCTTT	.	.	TRBV19	TRBJ1-1
CASSPQSRSSGNTIYF	TGTGCCAGCTCACCACAATCGAGAAGCTCTGGAAACACCATATATTTT	.	once	TRBV18	TRBJ1-3
CSVKRGNYNEQFF	TGCAGCGTCAAAAGGGGGAATTACAATGAGCAGTTCTTC	.	.	TRBV29-1	TRBJ2-1